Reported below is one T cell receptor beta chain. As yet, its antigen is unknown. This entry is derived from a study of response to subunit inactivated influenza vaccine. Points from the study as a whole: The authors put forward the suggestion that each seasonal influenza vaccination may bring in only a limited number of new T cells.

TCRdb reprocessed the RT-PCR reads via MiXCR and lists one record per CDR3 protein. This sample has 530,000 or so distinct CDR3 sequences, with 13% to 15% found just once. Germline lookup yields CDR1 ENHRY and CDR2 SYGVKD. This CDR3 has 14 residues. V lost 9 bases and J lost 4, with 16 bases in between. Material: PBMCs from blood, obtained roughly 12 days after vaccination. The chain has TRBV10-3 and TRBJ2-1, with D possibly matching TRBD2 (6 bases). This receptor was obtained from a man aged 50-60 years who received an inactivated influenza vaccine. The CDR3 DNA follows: TGTGCCATAGGGTGGCGGGGTATTTACAATGAGCAGTTCTTC. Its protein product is CAIGWRGIYNEQFF.